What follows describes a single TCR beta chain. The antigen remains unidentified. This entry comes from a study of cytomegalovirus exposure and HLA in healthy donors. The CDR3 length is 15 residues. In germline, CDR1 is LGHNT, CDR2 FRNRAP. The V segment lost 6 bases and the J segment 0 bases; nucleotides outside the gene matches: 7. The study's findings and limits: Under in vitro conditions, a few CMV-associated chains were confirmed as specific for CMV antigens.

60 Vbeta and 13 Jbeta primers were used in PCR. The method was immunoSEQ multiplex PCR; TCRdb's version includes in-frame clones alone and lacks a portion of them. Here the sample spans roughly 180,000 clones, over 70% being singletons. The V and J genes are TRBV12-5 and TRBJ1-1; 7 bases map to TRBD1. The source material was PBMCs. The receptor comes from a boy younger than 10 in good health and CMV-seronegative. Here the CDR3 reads CASGIGQVMNTEAFF. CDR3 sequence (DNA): TGTGCTAGTGGCATAGGACAGGTCATGAACACTGAAGCTTTCTTT.